The 17 T cell receptor beta chains reported below all come from one sample, sequenced in a study of T-cell memory formation after mild COVID-19. MiXCR was run by TCRdb on the 5' RACE reads, yielding one entry per CDR3 protein. The table lists roughly 190,000 distinct CDR3 sequences, about 27% of them singletons. The sample taken for sequencing was PBMCs or a T cell subset sorted from them (not recorded which). The receptors originated from an adult woman who had mild COVID-19 (a few samples of this study predate the infection). Cell type and time point are not known.

The chain joins TRBV29-1 to TRBJ2-7; the match to TRBD1 covers 7 bases. CDR3 size: 14 residues. V shed 3 bases, J shed 2 bases, and the junction held 7 bases outside the gene matches. Germline loops: CDR1 SQVTM, CDR2 ANQGSEA. Written as DNA, the CDR3 is TGCAGCGTTGAGGCCCCCGGGACAGCCTACGAGCAGTACTTC. As protein: CSVEAPGTAYEQYF.

V gene TRBV24-1 combines with J gene TRBJ2-1, with 10 nucleotides matching TRBD2. CDR1 is KGHDR and CDR2 is SFDVKD in the germline V gene. The CDR3 is made up of 15 amino acids. V shed 4 bases and J 10 bases; nucleotides not matched to a gene: 9. The CDR3, as DNA: TGTGCCACCAGTGAAGTCAGCGGGAGGGCGGGAGAGCAGTTCTTC. Amino acid sequence: CATSEVSGRAGEQFF.

This clonotype turned up a few times. The chain is built from TRBV6-6 and TRBJ2-7, with unresolved D. Trimming stripped 6 bases from V and 6 bases from J, with 21 bases between. The CDR3 totals 15 residues. CDR1 and CDR2 from the germline V gene are MNHNY and SVGAGI (reference sequence). The CDR3 loop is CASSYGPGGTTEQYF. The CDR3 region has the DNA TGTGCCAGCAGCTATGGCCCGGGCGGAACTACCGAGCAGTACTTC.

The sample holds a few counts of this clonotype. The gene calls are TRBV2 and TRBJ2-2; D unclear. Trimming removed 11 bases from V and 4 bases from J, with 17 bases in between. The CDR3 runs to 14 residues. The germline V gene encodes CDR1 SNHLY and CDR2 FYNNEI. CDR3: CAGRIDSPTGELFF. The CDR3 DNA sequence: TGTGCCGGGCGTATCGACTCGCCCACCGGGGAGCTGTTTTTT.

This clonotype turned up a few times. V and J are TRBV5-1 and TRBJ2-1; the D gene is possibly TRBD1 (6 bases). Germline loops: CDR1 SGHRS, CDR2 YFSETQ. V lost 0 bases and J 0 bases, leaving 10 bases between the germline ends. The CDR3 consists of 16 residues. The CDR3 sequence is CASSLGGHHSYNEQFF. Here the CDR3 DNA reads TGCGCCAGCAGCTTGGGGGGACACCACTCCTACAATGAGCAGTTCTTC. Combining the CDR3 with reference TRBV5-1 and TRBJ2-1 gives the whole variable domain KAGVTQTPRYLIKTRGQQVTLSCSPISGHRSVSWYQQTPGQGLQFLFEYFSETQRNKGNFPGRFSGRQFSNSRSEMNVSTLELGDSALYLCASSLGGHHSYNEQFFGPGTRLTVL.

The chain links TRBV4-3 to TRBJ2-3; a possible D gene is TRBD2 (6 bases). The germline CDR1 and CDR2 sequences are LGHNA and YSLEER. Trimming stripped 1 base from V and 2 bases from J, with 13 bases between. The CDR3 spans 16 residues. As DNA, the CDR3 is TGCGCCAGCAGCCAAGCCAGGGCGGGACTCACAGATACGCAGTATTTT. Protein sequence: CASSQARAGLTDTQYF.

The V gene is TRBV5-1, the J gene TRBJ2-2, with D possibly matching TRBD1 (6 bases). The CDR3 has 16 amino acids. V gave up 3 bases and J gave up 0 bases, with 12 bases separating them. From germline, CDR1 is SGHRS and CDR2 YFSETQ. This CDR3 reads CASSSYRVANTGELFF. The DNA for the CDR3 is TGCGCCAGCAGCTCCTACAGGGTCGCGAACACCGGGGAGCTGTTTTTT.

The chain links TRBV18 to TRBJ2-1; TRBD2 aligns across 7 bases. The trim removed 1 base at V and 0 bases at J, leaving 6 bases unmatched. The CDR3 is made up of 17 amino acids. Germline V CDR1 and CDR2: KGHSH, LQKENI. The CDR3, as DNA: TGTGCCAGCTCACCACTCCGGGGGGTCCGCTCCTACAATGAGCAGTTCTTC. It specifies CASSPLRGVRSYNEQFF.

This chain connects TRBV4-2 to TRBJ2-1; possible D gene TRBD2, 6 bases. V lost 1 base to trimming and J lost 5 bases, with 12 bases between them. This CDR3 is 15 amino acids long. CDR1 LGHNA and CDR2 YNFKEQ come from the germline V gene. The CDR3 nucleotides are TGTGCCAGCAGCCAAGGGAGCGGGCTTCACAATGAGCAGTTCTTC. Translation gives CASSQGSGLHNEQFF.

The rearrangement joins TRBV18 to TRBJ2-2; D may be TRBD1 or TRBD2 (5 bases each). Trimming cost V 2 bases and J 5 bases, with 12 bases left between them. In germline, CDR1 is KGHSH, CDR2 LQKENI. The CDR3 totals 15 residues. This CDR3 is CASSPYGTQTGELFF. The CDR3, as DNA: TGTGCCAGCTCACCATACGGGACGCAAACCGGGGAGCTGTTTTTT.

This clonotype has more than one count but fewer than ten. The CDR3 DNA sequence: TGTGCCAGCAGTCCAATTTCGATTAACAGACGCTCTGGGGCCAACGTCCTGACTTTC. Translated, it gives CASSPISINRRSGANVLTF. The rearrangement links TRBV7-6 to TRBJ2-6, with no clear D. The CDR3 totals 19 residues. The germline gives CDR1 SGHVS, CDR2 FNYEAQ. Trimming took 6 bases from V and 0 from J, leaving 21 bases between them.

Only a few counts were recorded for this clonotype. The chain has TRBV12-3 or TRBV12-4 and TRBJ2-1, with 11 bases fitting TRBD2. V lost 4 bases to trimming and J lost 4 bases; unmatched junction nucleotides: 6. This CDR3 has 16 amino acids. The CDR3 loop reads CASSSATSGSYNEQFF. CDR3 in DNA: TGTGCCAGCAGTTCCGCCACTAGCGGGAGTTACAATGAGCAGTTCTTC.

The chain employs TRBV3-1 and TRBJ2-3, with TRBD2 identical over 10 bases. The trim removed 4 bases at V and 4 bases at J, leaving 8 bases unmatched. CDR3 length: 16 residues. In germline, CDR1 is LGHDT, CDR2 YNNKEL (reference sequence). The CDR3 region has the DNA TGTGCCAGCAGCCTCCGAAGCGGGAGGGTGTCAGATACGCAGTATTTT. Its protein is CASSLRSGRVSDTQYF.

The rearrangement joins TRBV5-1 to TRBJ1-1; 7 bases map to TRBD1. The germline V gene has CDR1 SGHRS and CDR2 YFSETQ. With V trimmed by 3 bases and J by 3 bases, 11 bases remained unmatched. The CDR3 runs 16 residues. The DNA for the CDR3 is TGCGCCAGCAGCTCTGAGGGGGCAGGGAGAGACACTGAAGCTTTCTTT. Translating gives CASSSEGAGRDTEAFF.

This chain uses TRBV19 with TRBJ2-5, with D possibly called TRBD1 or TRBD2 (5 bases each). The CDR3 totals 12 residues. V gave up 10 bases and J gave up 4 bases, with 13 bases separating them. Looked up from germline, CDR1 is LNHDA and CDR2 is SQIVND (reference sequence). CDR3 sequence reads: CATWGSGETQYF. CDR3 DNA sequence: TGTGCCACGTGGGGGTCAGGAGAGACCCAGTACTTC.

V gene TRBV7-3 combines with J gene TRBJ2-2; possible D gene TRBD1, 6 bases. Germline CDR1 reads SGHTA; CDR2 reads FQGTGA. The CDR3 has 16 amino acids. Trimming left V 2 bases short and J 1 base short, with 11 bases between. The CDR3: CASSLQGSRNTGELFF. CDR3 coding DNA: TGTGCCAGCAGCTTACAGGGGAGCAGGAACACCGGGGAGCTGTTTTTT.

There are a few counts of this clonotype. V is TRBV18 and J is TRBJ2-7, with D unresolved. The CDR3 contains 13 residues. The germline gives CDR1 KGHSH, CDR2 LQKENI. V gave up 4 bases and J gave up 0 bases, with 7 bases separating them. CDR3 DNA: TGTGCCAGCTCACAGGCAGTCTCCTACGAGCAGTACTTC. Translated, it gives CASSQAVSYEQYF.